This is a list of T cell receptor beta chains from one sample in a study of tumor and adjacent non-tumor tissue in lung cancer. Using its own MiXCR run on the multiplex PCR reads, TCRdb lists one record per CDR3 protein. The table records under 140,000 distinct CDR3 sequences, 84% of them present only once. Input material: lung tumor tissue. Receptors were obtained from an older man with non-small cell lung cancer. The CDR3 runs from the conserved cysteine through the conserved F or W. A D gene is named only where the DNA matches it firmly. Some rows have no size entry. The others give once, few or many, or a class for an expanded clone.

CDR3	DNA	size	D	V	J
CSVETWGETQYF	TGCAGCGTTGAGACATGGGGAGAGACCCAGTATTTC	.	.	TRBV29-1	TRBJ2-5
CASRPSPGGAGDAFF	TGTGCGAGCAGACCAAGCCCAGGGGGAGCAGGTGATGCTTTCTTT	.	TRBD1	TRBV6-1	TRBJ1-1
CATTACRGVNTDTQYF	TGTGCTACCACGGCATGCAGAGGCGTTAACACAGATACGCAGTATTTT	.	.	TRBV6-2/TRBV6-3	TRBJ2-3
CASSATGTGVVENIQYF	TGCGCCAGCAGCGCTACAGGGACAGGGGTCGTTGAAAACATTCAGTACTTC	.	TRBD1	TRBV5-6	TRBJ2-4
CASSSVRNTIYF	TGTGCCAGCAGTTCAGTGCGAAACACCATATATTTT	.	.	TRBV28	TRBJ1-3
CASSQYGRPYFNYGYSF	TGCGCAAGCAGCCAATACGGGCGACCTTACTTCAACTATGGCTACAGCTTC	.	.	TRBV4-3	TRBJ1-2
CSLRGGTSYEQYF	TGCAGCCTGCGAGGGGGGACCTCCTACGAGCAGTACTTC	.	.	TRBV29-1	TRBJ2-7
CANSLDGFCGYTF	TGTGCCAACAGCTTGGATGGGTTCTGTGGCTACACCTTC	.	.	TRBV5-5	TRBJ1-2
CACSLTSGGTYEQYF	TGTGCCTGCAGTTTGACTAGCGGGGGGACCTACGAGCAGTACTTC	few	TRBD2	TRBV2	TRBJ2-7
CASSPTGTGGSNQPQHF	TGTGCCAGTAGTCCTACGGGTACAGGGGGTAGCAATCAGCCCCAGCATTTT	few	TRBD1	TRBV19	TRBJ1-5
CASSLVATTETQYF	TGTGCCAGCAGCTTAGTAGCAACAACGGAGACCCAGTACTTC	once	.	TRBV11-3	TRBJ2-5
CASILGDGYAF	TGTGCCAGTATCCTGGGAGATGGCTACGCCTTC	.	.	TRBV12-3/TRBV12-4	TRBJ1-2
CASRELIYDEQFF	TGTGCCAGCAGGGAACTAATTTACGATGAGCAATTCTTC	.	.	TRBV6-5	TRBJ2-1
CASSFRDRALNNEAFF	TGTGCCAGCAGCTTCCGGGACAGAGCCCTGAATAATGAAGCTTTCTTT	.	TRBD1	TRBV11-3	TRBJ1-1
CASSFLGTSNTEAFF	TGTGCCAGCAGCTTCCTAGGGACGTCGAACACTGAAGCTTTCTTT	.	.	TRBV5-6	TRBJ1-1
CASSLIPGSNMQYF	TGTGCCAGCAGCCTAATCCCAGGGTCGAATATGCAGTATTTT	.	.	TRBV11-2	TRBJ2-3
CTSSFAGKNTEAFF	TGTACCAGCAGTTTTGCGGGGAAGAACACTGAAGCTTTCTTT	.	.	TRBV12-3/TRBV12-4	TRBJ1-1
CASSLGGMDGYNELFF	TGTGCCAGCAGCTTAGGGGGTATGGACGGGTACAATGAGCTGTTCTTC	.	.	TRBV11-2	TRBJ2-1